These 32 T cell receptor beta chains were all obtained from the same sample, sequenced in a study of blood T cell repertoires in COVID-19. Profiled with immunoSEQ multiplex PCR; TCRdb holds only in-frame clones, not every one. The sample holds approximately 280,000 clones, approximately 81% seen once. Material: PBMCs or T cells enriched from blood (not recorded which). Source of these receptors: a woman in her forties or fifties who had recovered from COVID-19.

The gene calls are TRBV21-1 and TRBJ2-7; the table's D call, TRBD1, was not checked against the DNA. TRBV21-1 is assigned pseudogene status. The CDR3 is 11 residues long. The CDR3 region is CAGYHRGEQYF. The CDR3 DNA reads TGTGCCGGCTACCACAGGGGCGAGCAGTACTTC.

The chain carries TRBV24-1 and TRBJ1-2, with 7 bases that match TRBD1. V trimming: 3 bases; J trimming: 9 bases; junction bases outside the gene matches: 12. CDR1 and CDR2 from the germline V gene are KGHDR and SFDVKD. The CDR3 covers 15 residues. CDR3 bases: TGTGCCACCAGTGATCTCGAAGGACAGGTGCAAAGCTACACCTTC. Its protein product is CATSDLEGQVQSYTF.

V is TRBV18 and J is TRBJ2-3; TRBD1 aligns across 7 bases. The CDR3 is made up of 16 amino acids. CDR1 is KGHSH, CDR2 LQKENI, per germline. The V and J ends lost 3 bases and 6 bases, in that order; junction bases with no gene match: 12. CDR3 sequence (DNA): TGTGCCAGCTCACCCCTTTCGGCAGGGGGTAAGGATACGCAGTATTTT. Its protein is CASSPLSAGGKDTQYF.

The chain joins TRBV11-3 to TRBJ2-2; possible D gene TRBD1, 6 bases. There are 17 residues in the CDR3. Germline lookup yields CDR1 SGHNT and CDR2 YENEEA. The V gene lost 5 bases and the J gene lost 5 bases, with 21 bases spanning the gap. CDR3 sequence: CASSATQGRGWTGELFF. The CDR3 nucleotides are TGTGCCAGCAGCGCAACACAGGGAAGGGGGTGGACCGGGGAGCTGTTTTTT.

The rearrangement uses TRBV5-4 and TRBJ1-2, with TRBD1 matching over 7 bases. Looked up from germline, CDR1 is SGHNT and CDR2 is YYREEE (reference sequence). The CDR3 is 14 amino acids. V lost 0 bases and J lost 5; bases outside the gene matches: 4. The chain's CDR3 is CASSLGAGGYGYTF. The CDR3 nucleotides are TGTGCCAGCAGCTTGGGCGCAGGGGGGTATGGCTACACCTTC.

The chain has TRBV5-1 and TRBJ2-7, with 7 bases fitting TRBD2. V lost 3 bases, J lost 2 bases, and 8 bases stayed unmatched. The length of the CDR3 is 15 residues. Germline V lookup: CDR1 SGHRS, CDR2 YFSETQ. The CDR3 DNA sequence: TGCGCCAGCAGCTCCACGGGCGGGGGTACCTACGAGCAGTACTTC. This codes for CASSSTGGGTYEQYF.

The chain carries TRBV7-3 and TRBJ1-6; D may be TRBD1 (5 bases). The CDR3 has 15 amino acids. Germline lookup yields CDR1 SGHTA and CDR2 FQGTGA. Deletions cut 5 bases from V and 7 bases from J, with 15 bases between. CDR3 sequence: CASSHSPRANSPLHF. The CDR3 DNA sequence: TGTGCCAGCAGCCATTCTCCCAGGGCAAATTCACCCCTCCACTTT.

The V call is TRBV3-1 (or the pseudogene TRBV3-2), the J call TRBJ1-2; D may be TRBD1 (5 bases). This CDR3 region has 15 residues. V was trimmed by 0 bases and J by 3 bases, leaving 11 bases between them. CDR1 and CDR2 from the germline V gene are LGHDT and YNNKEL (reference sequence). The CDR3: CASSQDGGDYYGYTF. The CDR3 DNA follows: TGTGCCAGCAGCCAAGATGGGGGGGATTACTATGGCTACACCTTC.

The rearrangement joins TRBV5-1 to TRBJ1-6; 8 bases match TRBD1. The J segment lost 8 bases and the V segment lost 0 bases, leaving 13 bases of the junction unmatched. The CDR3 has 18 residues. CDR1 SGHRS and CDR2 YFSETQ come from the germline V gene. CDR3: CASSLDARGPVSDSPLHF. The CDR3 coding sequence is TGCGCCAGCAGCTTGGACGCCAGGGGGCCGGTATCGGATTCACCCCTCCACTTT.

This sequence joins TRBV5-1 and TRBJ2-5, with D possibly TRBD1 on 6 matching bases. The germline gives CDR1 SGHRS, CDR2 YFSETQ. V lost 4 bases, J lost 1 base, and 8 bases lay in between. CDR3 length: 13 residues. CDR3 in DNA: TGCGCCAGCAGCAAGGACAGCCAAGAGACCCAGTACTTC. Translation gives CASSKDSQETQYF.

The chain couples TRBV28 to TRBJ1-5; 11 nucleotides match TRBD1. Losses at the gene ends were 8 bases for V and 1 base for J; bases not matched to a gene: 13. The CDR3 has 18 residues. Germline CDR1 is MDHEN and CDR2 is SYDVKM. This CDR3 reads CASFRTGGWSESNQPQHF. The CDR3 DNA is TGTGCCAGCTTCCGGACAGGGGGCTGGAGTGAGAGCAATCAGCCCCAGCATTTT.

CDR3 DNA: TGTGCCACCAGTGATTGGGGACAGTTGAACACCGGGGAGCTGTTTTTT. It encodes CATSDWGQLNTGELFF. This chain links TRBV24-1 with TRBJ2-2; TRBD1 matches at 7 bases. The ends lost 2 bases at V and 1 base at J; junction bases unmatched: 3. CDR1 KGHDR and CDR2 SFDVKD come from the germline V gene. CDR3 size: 16 residues.

J is TRBJ1-1 and V is TRBV7-3, with 9 nucleotides matching TRBD1. The CDR3 totals 14 residues. Trimming at V came to 5 bases and at J to 4 bases, leaving 5 bases not matched to a gene. Germline assignment: CDR1 SGHTA and CDR2 FQGTGA. This chain's CDR3 is CASSPQGAITEAFF. The CDR3 coding sequence is TGTGCCAGCAGCCCACAGGGGGCAATCACTGAAGCTTTCTTT.

The chain has TRBV30 and TRBJ2-2; 8 bases match TRBD1. This CDR3 is 15 amino acids long. Per the germline V gene, CDR1 is GTSNPN and CDR2 is SVGIG (reference sequence). The V segment lost 8 bases and the J segment 0 bases; nucleotides outside the gene matches: 8. CDR3 residues: CARNRGSPNTGELFF. The CDR3, as DNA: TGTGCCCGGAACAGGGGGAGTCCGAACACCGGGGAGCTGTTTTTT.

This chain uses TRBV28 with TRBJ2-7; 8 bases match TRBD2. Unmatched junction bases numbered 9, after V lost 6 bases and J lost 5 bases. The CDR3 consists of 14 residues. Germline V gives CDR1 MDHEN, CDR2 SYDVKM. CDR3 sequence (DNA): TGTGCCAGCAGCCTAGCGGGCCCGAGAAACGAGCAGTACTTC. Its protein is CASSLAGPRNEQYF.

The J gene is TRBJ1-1, the V gene TRBV9; D remains unclear. Trimming pared 1 base from V and 4 bases from J, leaving 11 bases between. The germline V gene encodes CDR1 SGDLS and CDR2 YYNGEE. The CDR3 sequence is 14 residues long. The CDR3 nucleotides read TGTGCCAGCAGCGTACGAGGTTCGGGCACTGAAGCTTTCTTT. Protein sequence: CASSVRGSGTEAFF.

The genes are TRBV10-2 and TRBJ2-7, with a weak D call TRBD2 (6 bases). Trimming removed 3 bases from V and 2 bases from J, with 17 bases in between. CDR1 and CDR2 (germline): WSHSY, SAAADI. The CDR3 loop spans 16 amino acids. Here the CDR3 DNA reads TGCGCCAGCAGTGACTTGCCCGGGACTCAAACCTACGAGCAGTACTTC. This sequence encodes CASSDLPGTQTYEQYF.

The V gene is TRBV5-1, the J gene TRBJ2-4, with 9 bases fitting TRBD2. Germline V gene sequence: CDR1 SGHRS, CDR2 YFSETQ. CDR3 length: 13 residues. The V segment lost 2 bases and the J segment 9 bases; nucleotides outside the gene matches: 3. The CDR3 DNA reads TGCGCCAGCAGCTTCTGGCGGGGGGGCATTCAGTACTTC. Its translation: CASSFWRGGIQYF.

This sequence joins TRBV10-3 and TRBJ2-1; D may be TRBD1 (6 bases). There are 14 residues in the CDR3. V shed 5 bases and J shed 6 bases, with 14 bases lying between them. CDR1 and CDR2 (germline): ENHRY, SYGVKD. This CDR3 reads CAISPTGTGNEQFF. CDR3 nucleotide sequence: TGTGCCATCAGTCCGACAGGTACCGGCAATGAGCAGTTCTTC.

This clone showed up just a few times. The chain joins TRBV7-2 to TRBJ1-4; D ambiguous. CDR1 is SGHTA, CDR2 FQGNSA, per germline. The ends were cut back, 5 bases at V and 4 bases at J, with 8 bases in the middle. This CDR3 spans 13 amino acids. The CDR3 protein is CASSLSYNEKLFF. The CDR3, as DNA: TGTGCCAGCAGCCTCAGTTATAATGAAAAACTGTTTTTT.

This chain connects TRBV9 to TRBJ1-5; 8 positions match TRBD1. V lost 5 bases and J lost 4; bases outside the gene matches: 8. CDR3 length: 15 amino acids. The germline V gene has CDR1 SGDLS and CDR2 YYNGEE. The CDR3 protein is CASRGDRGENQPQHF. CDR3 in DNA: TGTGCCAGCAGGGGTGACAGGGGAGAGAATCAGCCCCAGCATTTT.

V is TRBV5-1 and J is TRBJ2-2, with D tentatively TRBD1 (5 bases). Germline CDR1 is SGHRS and CDR2 is YFSETQ. CDR3 size: 15 residues. V was cut by 2 bases and J by 8 bases, with 16 bases left in between. Here the CDR3 reads CASSFSGQNQGELFF. The CDR3 DNA reads as TGCGCCAGCAGCTTTTCAGGGCAGAACCAAGGGGAGCTGTTTTTT.

The chain is built from TRBV2 and TRBJ1-4; TRBD1 is a possible D gene (6 bases). V lost 6 bases and J lost 7, with 18 bases in between. Germline loops: CDR1 SNHLY, CDR2 FYNNEI. The CDR3 loop spans 15 amino acids. This CDR3 reads CASRGMAGGSEKLFF. CDR3 nucleotide sequence: TGTGCCAGCAGGGGCATGGCGGGGGGCAGTGAAAAACTGTTTTTT.

The V and J genes are TRBV3-1 (or the pseudogene TRBV3-2) and TRBJ1-4; unclear D gene. In germline, CDR1 is LGHDT, CDR2 YNNKEL (reference sequence). CDR3 size: 13 residues. V lost 4 bases and J lost 7, with 10 bases in between. This chain's CDR3 is CASSLGESEKLFF. The CDR3 DNA is TGTGCCAGCAGCCTGGGAGAGAGTGAAAAACTGTTTTTT.

The chain is built from TRBV6-2 or TRBV6-3 and TRBJ2-1; TRBD2 agrees at 10 bases. CDR1 and CDR2 from the germline V gene are MNHEY and SVGEGT. Trimming cost V 0 bases and J 13 bases; bases outside gene matches: 12. The CDR3 has 16 residues. CDR3 DNA sequence: TGTGCCAGCAGTTACTCGATAGCGGCTAGCGGGAGAACCCAGTTCTTC. Translated, it gives CASSYSIAASGRTQFF.

The chain uses TRBV12-3 or TRBV12-4 and TRBJ2-7; D is undetermined. The V and J ends lost 2 bases and 4 bases respectively, with 3 bases between them. The CDR3 runs 11 residues. The CDR3 sequence: CASSLQYEQYF. For the CDR3, the DNA is TGTGCCAGCAGTTTACAGTACGAGCAGTACTTC.

The gene calls are TRBV6-2 or TRBV6-3 and TRBJ2-1, with D possibly TRBD1 on 5 matching bases. CDR1 and CDR2 from the germline V gene are MNHEY and SVGEGT. The V end was cut by 2 bases, the J end by 5 bases, with 16 bases between. The CDR3 covers 16 residues. The CDR3 DNA is TGTGCCAGCAGTTACCCCGCCCACAGGCCAGACAATGAGCAGTTCTTC. Translation: CASSYPAHRPDNEQFF.

The rearrangement uses TRBV7-3 and TRBJ2-7, with unresolved D. Trimming took 5 bases from V and 6 from J, leaving 14 bases between them. The germline CDR1 and CDR2 sequences are SGHTA and FQGTGA. This CDR3 spans 13 amino acids. The CDR3, as DNA: TGTGCCAGCAGCGATTACAGTGGAAGCGAGCAGTACTTC. Amino acids: CASSDYSGSEQYF.

The chain uses TRBV4-1 and TRBJ2-7, with 11 nucleotides matching TRBD2. V was clipped by 2 bases and J by 3 bases; unmatched bases: 6. This CDR3 contains 16 residues. Germline-derived CDR1 and CDR2 are MGHRA and YSYEKL. The CDR3 region has the DNA TGCGCCAGCAGCCAAACTATAGCGGGGGGGGACTACGAGCAGTACTTC. Its translation is CASSQTIAGGDYEQYF.

The rearrangement links TRBV4-1 to TRBJ1-2; 11 bases are a match to TRBD1. The CDR3 has 16 residues. The V gene's germline CDR1 is MGHRA and CDR2 YSYEKL. V was clipped by 3 bases and J by 6 bases; unmatched bases: 9. This CDR3 is CASSHLMGDRGNGYTF. CDR3 coding DNA: TGCGCCAGCAGCCACCTGATGGGGGACAGGGGGAATGGCTACACCTTC.

The rearrangement links TRBV6-5 to TRBJ2-1; D is unresolved. V was cut by 0 bases and J by 4 bases, with 7 bases left in between. The CDR3 totals 14 residues. Germline-derived CDR1 and CDR2 are MNHEY and SVGAGI. The chain's CDR3 is CASSYSGDYNEQFF. The CDR3 coding sequence is TGTGCCAGCAGTTACTCGGGCGATTACAATGAGCAGTTCTTC.

The V and J genes are TRBV24-1 and TRBJ2-1; 7 bases line up with TRBD1. The CDR3 consists of 15 residues. The V gene's germline CDR1 is KGHDR and CDR2 SFDVKD. V lost 7 bases and J lost 0; bases outside the gene matches: 5. CDR3 nucleotides: TGTGCCACCAGAGAGACAGGGAGCTCCTACAATGAGCAGTTCTTC. Translating gives CATRETGSSYNEQFF.